This T cell receptor (beta chain) was identified in a study of CD8 T cells in ankylosing spondylitis. A remark on this clonotype: Antigen unknown.

TCRdb called the 5' RACE reads again in MiXCR, with one record for every CDR3 protein. The table has under 300,000 distinct CDR3 sequences, 8% to 11% seen once. Overall study findings and caveats: A TCR beta motif of seven or eight highly homologous variants appeared characteristic of ankylosing spondylitis blood.

The sample taken for sequencing was blood, either unsorted or a sorted T cell fraction (not recorded which). The TCR sequence derives from a male donor with ankylosing spondylitis or in good health (not recorded which).

The chain's CDR3 is CASSLGQGGVEKLFF. The CDR3 coding sequence is TGTGCCAGCAGCCTGGGACAGGGCGGGGTGGAAAAACTGTTTTTT. V and J are TRBV7-2 and TRBJ1-4; 9 bases map to TRBD1. There are 15 residues in the CDR3. The J segment lost 8 bases and the V segment lost 5 bases, leaving 9 bases of the junction unmatched. Germline V gene data show CDR1 as SGHTA and CDR2 as FQGNSA.